This record looks at one T cell receptor (beta chain) sequence and its context. Preparation of the TCRbeta library involved a method that used unique molecular identifiers. TCRdb redid the calling of the PCR reads with MiXCR, one entry per CDR3 protein. The profile covers about 310,000 distinct CDR3 sequences, with over 20% appearing a single time and roughly 9.8% taken by the ten largest. The record originates from a study of T-cell reconstitution after alpha-beta-depleted transplantation in children. CDR1 SGHRS and CDR2 YFSETQ come from the germline V gene. The CDR3 contains 13 residues. V gave up 4 bases and J gave up 9 bases; unmatched junction bases: 7.

The receptor was derived from a male patient aged 10 to 17 who had a stem cell transplant for acute lymphoblastic leukemia, so the T cells may come from the graft donor. V gene TRBV5-1 combines with J gene TRBJ2-1; 7 nucleotides line up with TRBD1. This specimen was PBMCs, mostly from graft donor cells, taken 180 days after TCRalphabeta/CD19-depleted stem cell transplant. CDR3 sequence: CASSVTGVVEQFF. CDR3 DNA sequence: TGCGCCAGCAGCGTTACAGGGGTAGTTGAGCAGTTCTTC. Full variable domain (remainder filled in from reference TRBV5-1 and TRBJ2-1): KAGVTQTPRYLIKTRGQQVTLSCSPISGHRSVSWYQQTPGQGLQFLFEYFSETQRNKGNFPGRFSGRQFSNSRSEMNVSTLELGDSALYLCASSVTGVVEQFFGPGTRLTVL.